This TCR beta chain was identified during a study of cytomegalovirus exposure and HLA in healthy donors. The CDR3 has 14 amino acids. The ends lost 6 bases at V and 10 bases at J; junction bases unmatched: 8. From germline, CDR1 is MNHEY and CDR2 SVGAGI. Primers: 60 Vbeta forward and 13 Jbeta reverse. This table comes from immunoSEQ multiplex PCR, and its TCRdb copy is limited to in-frame clones, with some not included. This sample's table reports 70,000 to 80,000 clones. This chain joins TRBV6-5 and TRBJ1-5; 11 bases match TRBD1. The TCR comes from a man aged 40-50 years in good health and CMV-seronegative. Sequencing was performed on PBMCs. This CDR3 reads CASRDGTGGLPQHF. CDR3 DNA sequence: TGTGCCAGCAGAGACGGGACAGGGGGGTTACCCCAGCATTTT.